The rows below give T cell receptor beta chains drawn from one sample of a study of response to subunit inactivated influenza vaccine. In TCRdb, the RT-PCR reads were re-called with MiXCR into one record per CDR3 protein. The table records about 620,000 distinct CDR3 sequences, approximately 10% of them present only once. These data also featured in a second study, about T cells expressing NK-cell markers.

The sample consisted of PBMCs from blood, taken on the day of vaccination. All receptors come from a man aged 50-60 years who received an inactivated influenza vaccine. Both conserved end residues are part of each CDR3. The D gene is left open where the match is weak. A clone size is listed for some rows: how often the clone was seen (once, few, many), or a class if it is expanded.

D gene: .
J gene: TRBJ2-1
clone size: .
V gene: TRBV19
CDR3 DNA: TGTGCCAGTAGTAAATCGGGCGGCACCTTCTACAATGAGCAGTTCTTC
CDR3 protein: CASSKSGGTFYNEQFF

D gene: TRBD1
J gene: TRBJ1-2
clone size: .
V gene: TRBV7-2
CDR3 DNA: TGTGCCAGCAGCCAGGACAGGGTAGATGGCTACACCTTC
CDR3 protein: CASSQDRVDGYTF

D gene: .
J gene: TRBJ1-1
clone size: .
V gene: TRBV7-9
CDR3 DNA: TGTGCCAGCAGCTTAAAACAGAACACTGAAGCTTTCTTT
CDR3 protein: CASSLKQNTEAFF

D gene: .
J gene: TRBJ2-2
clone size: .
V gene: TRBV12-3/TRBV12-4
CDR3 DNA: TGTGCCAGCAGTTCCGGCCAGGGCCACGGGGAGCTGTTTTTT
CDR3 protein: CASSSGQGHGELFF

D gene: .
J gene: TRBJ1-2
clone size: many
V gene: TRBV9
CDR3 DNA: TGTGCCAGCAGCTCGGACAGCTACTATGGCTACACCTTC
CDR3 protein: CASSSDSYYGYTF

D gene: .
J gene: TRBJ1-1
clone size: .
V gene: TRBV5-8
CDR3 DNA: TGTGCCAGCAGCCCGGGACATGCGAGGGCTGAAGCTTTCTTT
CDR3 protein: CASSPGHARAEAFF

D gene: .
J gene: TRBJ2-1
clone size: few
V gene: TRBV9
CDR3 DNA: TGTGCCAGCGGCCCCCCCAGCTCTAATGAGCAGTTCTTC
CDR3 protein: CASGPPSSNEQFF

D gene: TRBD2
J gene: TRBJ2-1
clone size: .
V gene: TRBV6-5
CDR3 DNA: TGTGCCAGCAGTTCCCCTAGCGGTCGCTCCTACAATGAGCAGTTCTTC
CDR3 protein: CASSSPSGRSYNEQFF

D gene: TRBD1
J gene: TRBJ2-5
clone size: .
V gene: TRBV19
CDR3 DNA: TGTGCCAGTAGCATTACAGGGGTAGACGAGACCCAGTACTTC
CDR3 protein: CASSITGVDETQYF

D gene: .
J gene: TRBJ1-1
clone size: .
V gene: TRBV29-1
CDR3 DNA: TGCAGCGTTGTCGGCTTGGACACTGAAGCTTTCTTT
CDR3 protein: CSVVGLDTEAFF

D gene: TRBD2
J gene: TRBJ2-2
clone size: few
V gene: TRBV20-1
CDR3 DNA: TGCAGTGCTAAGGGACTAGCGGGGGGGCTGTCCGGGGAGCTGTTTTTT
CDR3 protein: CSAKGLAGGLSGELFF

D gene: .
J gene: TRBJ1-2
clone size: many
V gene: TRBV7-2
CDR3 DNA: TGTGCCAGCAGCGTCTCGAATTTCTGGGCAGGCGCCTATGGCTACACCTTC
CDR3 protein: CASSVSNFWAGAYGYTF

D gene: .
J gene: TRBJ2-7
clone size: few
V gene: TRBV27
CDR3 DNA: TGTGCCAGCAGTTTATATCCCCCTCCAGTCTCCTACGAGCAGTACTTC
CDR3 protein: CASSLYPPPVSYEQYF

D gene: .
J gene: TRBJ2-7
clone size: few
V gene: TRBV24-1
CDR3 DNA: TGTGCCACCAGCCCGGGCAGCCTATCTCACGAGCAGTACTTC
CDR3 protein: CATSPGSLSHEQYF

D gene: TRBD1
J gene: TRBJ2-3
clone size: .
V gene: TRBV20-1
CDR3 DNA: TGCAGTGCTAGAGATGTTCAGGGGGCGACCCGCGCAGATACGCAGTATTTT
CDR3 protein: CSARDVQGATRADTQYF

D gene: TRBD1
J gene: TRBJ1-2
clone size: many
V gene: TRBV5-1
CDR3 DNA: TGCGCCAGCAGCTTGGACCGGGACAGGGAACATGGCTACACCTTC
CDR3 protein: CASSLDRDREHGYTF